This TCR beta chain originates from a study of human T cells and chemical hapten exposure. The wider study: Read at 6 days, the patch tests placed 0.01% DPC on the upper back.

Sample time point: pre-sensitization, week 0. Treatment given: therapeutic diphenylcyclopropenone sensitization with weekly scalp DPC. Donors were 18 to 70-year-old alopecia patients suitable for DPC. Per the authors' pipeline: With a range of 23,224 to 690,600, the median per sample was roughly 95,000 TCRs. TCRdb passed the RACE reads through MiXCR, listing each CDR3 protein once. These V and J calls rely on TCRdb rather than the paper's analysis. In the table there are a few hundred thousand distinct CDR3 sequences, over 5% of which are singletons. This clonotype was counted between two and nine times. Its antigen remains unknown. The V gene lost 4 bases and the J gene lost 1 base, with 8 bases spanning the gap. Germline loops: CDR1 SQVTM, CDR2 ANQGSEA. The CDR3 has 12 amino acids. Study-level results: After DPC sensitization, TCRs above 1 in 1000 frequency showed no change.

This sample comprised whole blood, obtained in connection with sensitization to the hapten diphenylcyclopropenone (DPC). The V call is TRBV29-1, the J call TRBJ2-7; D is undetermined. The receptor was derived from a young woman with alopecia areata. Some clones in this sample may be carry-over from other donors' samples. In DNA form, the CDR3 reads TGCAGCGTTGTGGCAGGTTCCTACGAGCAGTACTTC. This gives the protein CSVVAGSYEQYF.